Below are 30 T cell receptor beta chains sequenced from a single sample in a study of T cell clones after liver transplantation. TCRdb's table, derived via immunoSEQ multiplex PCR, lists solely in-frame clones and lacks some. The sample lists about 20,000 clones; roughly 74% were seen once. The sample here was CD8+ T cells from blood, taken about 56 months after liver transplant. The receptors shown here come from a human patient who received a liver transplant. A subset of T cells may come from the graft donor.

The chain combines TRBV2 with TRBJ1-5, with a weak D call TRBD1 (5 bases). The germline V gene encodes CDR1 SNHLY and CDR2 FYNNEI. This CDR3 region has 15 residues. Trimming left V 1 base short and J 7 bases short, with 14 bases between. The CDR3 here is CASSEGGGVMQPQHF. CDR3 DNA sequence: TGTGCCAGCAGTGAAGGTGGGGGGGTTATGCAGCCCCAGCATTTT.

The V call is TRBV28, the J call TRBJ1-2; perhaps TRBD1 as D (6 bases). The germline V gene has CDR1 MDHEN and CDR2 SYDVKM. The CDR3 contains 13 residues. V shed 8 bases and J shed 4 bases, with 14 bases lying between them. This CDR3 reads CASLGQPVYGYTF. The CDR3 DNA is TGTGCCAGCCTTGGACAGCCTGTCTATGGCTACACCTTC.

The chain joins TRBV6-1 to TRBJ2-7; 9 bases line up with TRBD1. Germline CDR1 is MNHNS and CDR2 is SASEGT. This CDR3 comprises 13 residues. With 9 bases clipped from V and 2 bases from J, the junction kept 5 bases outside the gene matches. CDR3 sequence: CASPGQGAYEQYF. CDR3 DNA: TGTGCCAGTCCGGGACAGGGAGCCTACGAGCAGTACTTC.

The DNA for the CDR3 is TGTGCCAGTAGTCCCACCGGGGACAGGGTCTACGAGCAGTACTTC. As protein: CASSPTGDRVYEQYF. The chain has TRBV19 and TRBJ2-7, with 9 bases fitting TRBD1. Germline CDR1 reads LNHDA; CDR2 reads SQIVND (reference sequence). V lost 5 bases, J lost 3 bases, and 8 bases stayed unmatched. The CDR3 sequence is 15 residues long.

This sequence joins TRBV27 and TRBJ1-5; 9 bases line up with TRBD1. Germline lookup yields CDR1 MNHEY and CDR2 SMNVEV (reference sequence). This CDR3 has 14 residues. Trimming removed 8 bases from V and 2 bases from J; junction bases left unmatched: 4. CDR3 coding DNA: TGTGCCAGCGCGACAGGGGGTGGCAATCAGCCCCAGCATTTT. Translation gives CASATGGGNQPQHF.

The V and J genes are TRBV28 and TRBJ1-2; D not certain. Trimming took off 10 bases at V and 2 bases at J, with 20 bases between the two ends. The germline V gene encodes CDR1 MDHEN and CDR2 SYDVKM. This CDR3 spans 15 amino acids. CDR3 in amino acids: CATDASTSVNYGYTF. As DNA, the CDR3 is TGTGCCACCGACGCGTCCACCAGTGTAAACTATGGCTACACCTTC.

This clone occurred a few times. This rearrangement joins TRBV4-1 to TRBJ2-7, with D possibly TRBD1 on 5 matching bases. The CDR3 spans 17 residues. In germline, CDR1 is MGHRA, CDR2 YSYEKL. Trimming removed 0 bases at V and 0 bases at J, with 15 bases between. The CDR3: CASSQDQGRLYSYEQYF. The CDR3 nucleotides read TGCGCCAGCAGCCAAGATCAGGGCAGGCTATACTCCTACGAGCAGTACTTC.

The rearrangement uses TRBV7-8 and TRBJ2-2; D might be TRBD2 (6 bases). Trimming took 5 bases from V and 9 from J, leaving 19 bases between them. Looked up from germline, CDR1 is SGHVS and CDR2 is FQNEAQ. CDR3 length equals 15 residues. CDR3 sequence reads: CASSPPGLGERELFF. As DNA, the CDR3 is TGTGCCAGCAGCCCTCCGGGACTGGGTGAAAGGGAGCTGTTTTTT.

The V call is TRBV7-9, the J call TRBJ2-1; TRBD2 matches at 10 bases. The CDR3 consists of 15 residues. The trim removed 8 bases at V and 9 bases at J, leaving 13 bases unmatched. Per the germline V gene, CDR1 is SEHNR and CDR2 is FQNEAQ (reference sequence). The CDR3 loop reads CASGWEAGGLGEQFF. The DNA of the CDR3 is TGTGCCAGCGGCTGGGAAGCGGGGGGGTTGGGTGAGCAGTTCTTC. Full variable domain (missing parts from reference TRBV7-9 and TRBJ2-1): DTGVSQNPRHKITKRGQNVTFRCDPISEHNRLYWYRQTLGQGPEFLTYFQNEAQLEKSRLLSDRFSAERPKGSFSTLEIQRTEQGDSAMYLCASGWEAGGLGEQFFGPGTRLTVL.

The chain recombines TRBV7-8 with TRBJ2-1; 10 bases match TRBD2. V lost 1 base, J lost 0 bases, and 6 bases stayed unmatched. Per germline, CDR1 SGHVS and CDR2 FQNEAQ. There are 18 residues in the CDR3. This chain's CDR3 is CASSLVAGGPSSYNEQFF. For the CDR3, the DNA is TGTGCCAGCAGCTTAGTAGCGGGGGGCCCAAGCTCCTACAATGAGCAGTTCTTC.

The CDR3 reads CASSPGQGLRTEQYF. DNA for the CDR3: TGTGCCAGCAGTCCCGGACAGGGTCTTCGCACCGAGCAGTACTTC. The chain employs TRBV27 and TRBJ2-7, with 8 bases lining up with TRBD1. V gave up 5 bases and J gave up 6 bases; unmatched junction bases: 12. The CDR3 totals 15 residues. Germline loops: CDR1 MNHEY, CDR2 SMNVEV (reference sequence).

The rearrangement links TRBV19 to TRBJ1-5; possibly TRBD1 for D (6 bases). The CDR3 is 14 amino acids. V was clipped by 3 bases and J by 6 bases, with 12 bases between them. CDR1 is LNHDA, CDR2 SQIVND, per germline (reference sequence). The CDR3 DNA sequence: TGTGCCAGTAGTATTCAGGGGATTGCTCAGCCCCAGCATTTT. Translated, it gives CASSIQGIAQPQHF. The full variable domain, in which reference TRBV19 and TRBJ1-5 provide the parts outside the CDR3, is DGGITQSPKYLFRKEGQNVTLSCEQNLNHDAMYWYRQDPGQGLRLIYYSQIVNDFQKGDIAEGYSVSREKKESFPLTVTSAQKNPTAFYLCASSIQGIAQPQHFGDGTRLSIL.

This chain uses TRBV5-1 with TRBJ2-7, with TRBD2 matching 14 bases. The CDR3 is 16 amino acids. V trimming: 4 bases; J trimming: 3 bases; junction bases outside the gene matches: 6. Germline CDR1 and CDR2: SGHRS and YFSETQ. CDR3 coding DNA: TGCGCCAGCAGCCCGGGGACTAGCGGGGGCGACTACGAGCAGTACTTC. This sequence encodes CASSPGTSGGDYEQYF.

This clone counts as medium-sized. This chain joins TRBV30 and TRBJ1-1, with unresolved D. This CDR3 spans 14 amino acids. V gave up 0 bases and J gave up 3 bases, with 11 bases separating them. The germline gives CDR1 GTSNPN, CDR2 SVGIG (reference sequence). CDR3 loop: CAWSVLGFDTEAFF. The CDR3 DNA follows: TGTGCCTGGAGTGTACTCGGGTTCGACACTGAAGCTTTCTTT.

The gene calls are TRBV6-1 and TRBJ2-1, with D perhaps matching TRBD1 (6 bases). The CDR3 contains 16 residues. Germline V lookup: CDR1 MNHNS, CDR2 SASEGT. V was pared by 0 bases and J by 6 bases, with 15 bases between. The CDR3 is CASSEAGFRGGNEQFF. The CDR3, as DNA: TGTGCCAGCAGTGAAGCAGGGTTCAGGGGCGGCAATGAGCAGTTCTTC.

The V gene is TRBV4-1, the J gene TRBJ2-3; D might be TRBD2 (5 bases). The CDR3 is 15 residues long. CDR1 and CDR2 (germline): MGHRA, YSYEKL. Trimming took 2 bases from V and 2 from J, leaving 11 bases between them. The DNA for the CDR3 is TGCGCCAGCAGCCAATTGGTGGGAGACACAGATACGCAGTATTTT. Translating it yields CASSQLVGDTDTQYF.

This chain joins TRBV6-1 and TRBJ2-7; D is unresolved. The CDR3 spans 11 residues. Trimming took 2 bases from V and 5 from J, leaving 4 bases between them. Germline lookup yields CDR1 MNHNS and CDR2 SASEGT. The CDR3 region is CASSEFNEQYF. CDR3 bases: TGTGCCAGCAGTGAATTCAACGAGCAGTACTTC.

The gene calls are TRBV9 and TRBJ1-2; the D gene is possibly TRBD1 (5 bases). The germline gives CDR1 SGDLS, CDR2 YYNGEE. Trimming cost V 0 bases and J 0 bases, with 18 bases left between them. This CDR3 comprises 18 residues. As DNA, the CDR3 is TGTGCCAGCAGCGTAGCTACCCTTTTCGACAGTGCTAACTATGGCTACACCTTC. Its protein is CASSVATLFDSANYGYTF.

This clone was observed a few times. The chain combines TRBV28 with TRBJ1-6, with D unresolved. Trimming cost V 6 bases and J 4 bases, with 19 bases left between them. CDR1 is MDHEN and CDR2 is SYDVKM in the germline V gene. This CDR3 is 17 amino acids long. The CDR3 protein is CASSVGPLPVYNSPLHF. The CDR3 nucleotides read TGTGCCAGCAGCGTAGGGCCCTTACCCGTTTATAATTCACCCCTCCACTTT.

The chain combines TRBV28 with TRBJ1-2, with 9 nucleotides matching TRBD1. V was pared by 6 bases and J by 4 bases, with 6 bases of the junction left unmatched. The CDR3 runs 14 residues. Germline V gives CDR1 MDHEN, CDR2 SYDVKM. The CDR3 DNA reads TGTGCCAGCAGCTACAGGGGGCTTGGCTATGGCTACACCTTC. Its translation is CASSYRGLGYGYTF.

V and J are TRBV14 and TRBJ2-7, with a tentative D call TRBD1 (5 bases). Germline CDR1 SGHDN, CDR2 FVKESK. V lost 4 bases, J lost 3 bases, and 16 bases lay in between. The CDR3 totals 15 residues. CDR3 amino acids: CASSPINTGLYEQYF. CDR3 DNA: TGTGCCAGCAGCCCAATCAATACAGGCCTCTACGAGCAGTACTTC.

This clone was picked up one time. The V and J genes are TRBV9 and TRBJ2-5; 9 bases fit TRBD1. Germline V gene sequence: CDR1 SGDLS, CDR2 YYNGEE. J gave up 4 bases and V 3 bases, and 10 bases lay outside the gene matches. The CDR3 runs 16 residues. CDR3 amino acids: CASSAEGTGSRETQYF. In nucleotides, the CDR3 is TGTGCCAGCAGCGCCGAGGGGACAGGGAGTCGAGAGACCCAGTACTTC.

The chain links TRBV27 to TRBJ1-5, with D tentatively TRBD1 (6 bases). Per the germline V gene, CDR1 is MNHEY and CDR2 is SMNVEV (reference sequence). V shed 2 bases and J shed 3 bases, with 8 bases lying between them. The CDR3 extends over 14 amino acids. CDR3: CASSLGGPNQPQHF. The DNA of the CDR3 is TGTGCCAGCAGTTTAGGGGGGCCCAATCAGCCCCAGCATTTT.

This chain joins TRBV19 and TRBJ1-2, with 7 positions matching TRBD1. Trimming removed 4 bases from V and 8 bases from J; junction bases left unmatched: 10. CDR1 is LNHDA, CDR2 SQIVND, per germline (reference sequence). CDR3 size: 14 residues. CDR3 amino acids: CASSTGTVFGGYTF. Here the CDR3 DNA reads TGTGCCAGTAGTACCGGGACAGTTTTTGGGGGCTACACCTTC.

This rearrangement joins TRBV5-6 to TRBJ1-5, with D maybe TRBD1 (5 bases). V shed 4 bases and J shed 10 bases, with 18 bases lying between them. The CDR3 consists of 14 residues. Germline V gives CDR1 SGHDT, CDR2 YYEEEE. The chain's CDR3 is CASSPKVGGAPQHF. The CDR3 DNA reads TGTGCCAGCAGCCCCAAGGTGGGCGGGGCCCCCCAGCATTTT.

The rearrangement links TRBV27 to TRBJ1-4, with D maybe TRBD1 (5 bases). Germline V gene data show CDR1 as MNHEY and CDR2 as SMNVEV (reference sequence). The V end was cut by 4 bases, the J end by 4 bases, with 10 bases between. The CDR3 extends over 14 amino acids. The CDR3 DNA reads as TGTGCCAGCAGTTCAACGACAGATAATGAAAAACTGTTTTTT. Protein product: CASSSTTDNEKLFF.

The J gene is TRBJ2-1, the V gene TRBV19, with D tentatively TRBD2 (7 bases). The CDR3 totals 13 residues. Trimming left V 3 bases short and J 9 bases short, with 12 bases between. Germline lookup yields CDR1 LNHDA and CDR2 SQIVND (reference sequence). CDR3 region: CASSITGGGEQFF. The DNA for the CDR3 is TGTGCCAGTAGTATTACGGGGGGCGGTGAGCAGTTCTTC. Using reference TRBV19 and TRBJ2-1 for the parts outside the CDR3, the full variable domain is DGGITQSPKYLFRKEGQNVTLSCEQNLNHDAMYWYRQDPGQGLRLIYYSQIVNDFQKGDIAEGYSVSREKKESFPLTVTSAQKNPTAFYLCASSITGGGEQFFGPGTRLTVL.

The chain combines TRBV27 with TRBJ2-7, with D hard to call. From germline, CDR1 is MNHEY and CDR2 SMNVEV (reference sequence). V shed 2 bases and J shed 6 bases, with 14 bases lying between them. The CDR3 runs 14 residues. The DNA for the CDR3 is TGTGCCAGCAGTTTAGGCTACACCCACTTCGAGCAGTACTTC. Translation gives CASSLGYTHFEQYF.

This chain connects TRBV12-5 to TRBJ1-5, with 7 bases aligning to TRBD1. CDR3 size: 14 residues. Germline V gene sequence: CDR1 LGHNT, CDR2 FRNRAP. The junction had 6 bases not matched to a gene; V was cut back by 7 bases and J by 3 bases. In nucleotides, the CDR3 is TGTGCTAGTGCCTCAGGACAGGTCAATCAGCCCCAGCATTTT. This encodes CASASGQVNQPQHF.

The chain joins TRBV6-1 to TRBJ2-3; 10 nucleotides line up with TRBD2. The germline V gene has CDR1 MNHNS and CDR2 SASEGT. The CDR3 runs to 18 residues. The junction had 15 bases not matched to a gene; V was cut back by 3 bases and J by 6 bases. The CDR3 region has the DNA TGTGCCAGCAGTGACGAGTCGTCTAGCGGGGGTATGGATGATACGCAGTATTTT. As protein: CASSDESSSGGMDDTQYF.